The T cell receptor beta chain described here comes from a study of response to subunit inactivated influenza vaccine. Study-wide results and caveats: The authors put forward the suggestion that each seasonal influenza vaccination may bring in only a limited number of new T cells.

With 1 base removed from V and 1 base from J, the gap between germline ends came to 4 bases. Per the germline V gene, CDR1 is KGHDR and CDR2 is SFDVKD. The CDR3 loop spans 14 amino acids. This clonotype was observed a handful of times. As yet, its antigen is unknown. One entry per CDR3 protein results from TCRdb running MiXCR on the RT-PCR reads. The data hold about half a million distinct CDR3 sequences, with 6.5% to 8% observed a single time. Sequenced here: PBMCs from blood, sampled roughly 24 months after vaccination. The clonotype comes from a man between 50 and 69 years old who received an inactivated influenza vaccine. This chain uses TRBV24-1 with TRBJ1-3, with no clear D. CDR3 DNA sequence: TGTGCCACCAGTGATTTATATTCTGGAAACACCATATATTTT. Protein: CATSDLYSGNTIYF.